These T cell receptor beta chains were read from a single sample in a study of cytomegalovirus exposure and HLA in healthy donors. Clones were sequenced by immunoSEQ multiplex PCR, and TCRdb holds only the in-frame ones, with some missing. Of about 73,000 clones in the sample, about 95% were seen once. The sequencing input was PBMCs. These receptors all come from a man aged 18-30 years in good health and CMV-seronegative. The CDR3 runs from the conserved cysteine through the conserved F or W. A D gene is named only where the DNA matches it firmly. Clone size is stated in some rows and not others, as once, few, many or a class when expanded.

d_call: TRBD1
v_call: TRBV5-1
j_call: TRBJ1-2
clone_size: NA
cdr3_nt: TGCGCCAGCAGCTCGCGACAGGGGAATAATGGCTACACCTTC
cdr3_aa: CASSSRQGNNGYTF

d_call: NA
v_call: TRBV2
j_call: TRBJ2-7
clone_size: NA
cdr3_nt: TGTGCCAGCAGTCCGCGGGGCGGGTTTGGGGAGCAGTACTTC
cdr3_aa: CASSPRGGFGEQYF

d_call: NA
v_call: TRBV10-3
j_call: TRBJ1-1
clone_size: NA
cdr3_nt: TGTGCCATCAGTGAGGAGGGAACTGAAGCTTTCTTT
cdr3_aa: CAISEEGTEAFF

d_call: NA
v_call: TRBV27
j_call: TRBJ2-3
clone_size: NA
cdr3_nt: TGTGCCAGCAGTTCATACTTGGGAGGGGGGGCAGATACGCAGTATTTT
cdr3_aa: CASSSYLGGGADTQYF

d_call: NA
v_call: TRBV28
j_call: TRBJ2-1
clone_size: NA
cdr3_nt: TGTGCCAGCAGTTTACAAGGGGTCCACAATGAGCAGTTCTTC
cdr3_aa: CASSLQGVHNEQFF

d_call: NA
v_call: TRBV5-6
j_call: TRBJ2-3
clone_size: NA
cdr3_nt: TGTGCCAGCAGCTTACAGAACACAGATACGCAGTATTTT
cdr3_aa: CASSLQNTDTQYF

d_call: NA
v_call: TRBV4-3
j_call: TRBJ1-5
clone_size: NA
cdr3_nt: TGCGCCAGCAGCCAAGAAGTGGCAGGAAGCAATCAGCCCCAGCATTTT
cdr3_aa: CASSQEVAGSNQPQHF

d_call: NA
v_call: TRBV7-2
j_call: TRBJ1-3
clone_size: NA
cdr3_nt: TGTGCCAGCAGCCCTCAAACACGTACCGGAAACACCATATATTTT
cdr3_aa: CASSPQTRTGNTIYF

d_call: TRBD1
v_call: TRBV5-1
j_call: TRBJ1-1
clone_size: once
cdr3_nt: TGCGCCAGCAGCTTGGTCCCGGGACAGGCGAACACTGAAGCTTTCTTT
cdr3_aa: CASSLVPGQANTEAFF

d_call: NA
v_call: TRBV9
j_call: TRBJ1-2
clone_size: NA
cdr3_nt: TGTGCCAGCAGCGTAGGGACAGATAGAGTCTATGGCTACACCTTC
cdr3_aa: CASSVGTDRVYGYTF

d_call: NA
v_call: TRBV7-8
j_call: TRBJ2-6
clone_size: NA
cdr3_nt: TGTGCCAGCAGCTTAGCTCAGGGCTCTGGGGCCAACGTCCTGACTTTC
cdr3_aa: CASSLAQGSGANVLTF

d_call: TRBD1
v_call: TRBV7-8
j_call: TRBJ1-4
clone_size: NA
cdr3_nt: TGTGCCAGCAGAAGATCCGGGACAGGGGGAGAAAAACTGTTTTTT
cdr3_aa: CASRRSGTGGEKLFF

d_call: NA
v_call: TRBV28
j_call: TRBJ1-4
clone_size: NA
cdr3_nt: TGTGCCAGCCTAAACCGAATTAATGAAAAACTGTTTTTT
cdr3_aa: CASLNRINEKLFF

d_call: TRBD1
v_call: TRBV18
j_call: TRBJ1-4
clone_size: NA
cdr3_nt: TGTGCCAGCTCAAGGACAGGCCTTAATGAAAAACTGTTTTTT
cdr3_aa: CASSRTGLNEKLFF

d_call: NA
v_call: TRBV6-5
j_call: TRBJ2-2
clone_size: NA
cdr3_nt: TGTGCCAGCAGTTACGCAGGGTTGAACACCGGGGAGCTGTTTTTT
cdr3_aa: CASSYAGLNTGELFF

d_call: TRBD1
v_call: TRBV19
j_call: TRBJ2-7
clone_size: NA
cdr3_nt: TGTGCCAGTAGTACCACCGGGACAGGGAGTTACGAGCAGTACTTC
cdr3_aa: CASSTTGTGSYEQYF

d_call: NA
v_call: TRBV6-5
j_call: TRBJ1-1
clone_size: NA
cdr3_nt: TGTGCCAGCAGTTATGGGCCGAACACTGAAGCTTTCTTT
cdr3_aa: CASSYGPNTEAFF

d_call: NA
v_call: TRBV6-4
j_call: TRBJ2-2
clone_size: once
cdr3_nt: TGTGCCAGCAGTGACGGAGGGGAGAGCGGGGAGCTGTTTTTT
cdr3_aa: CASSDGGESGELFF

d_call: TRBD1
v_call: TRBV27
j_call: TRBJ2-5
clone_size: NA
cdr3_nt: TGTGCCAGCAGTTTAGCCAGGGGGCGCAAGTACCAAGAGACCCAGTACTTC
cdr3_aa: CASSLARGRKYQETQYF

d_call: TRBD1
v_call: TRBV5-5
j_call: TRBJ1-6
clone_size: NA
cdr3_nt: TGTGCCAGCAGCCGAACCGGGACAGGGGGCGAACCCCTCCACTTT
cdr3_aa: CASSRTGTGGEPLHF

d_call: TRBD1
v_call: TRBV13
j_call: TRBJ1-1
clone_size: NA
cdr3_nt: TGTGCCAGCAGCAATCCATCCGGGACAGTGAACACTGAAGCTTTCTTT
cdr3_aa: CASSNPSGTVNTEAFF

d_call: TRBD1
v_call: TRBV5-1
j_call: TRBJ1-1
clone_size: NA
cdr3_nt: TGCGCCAGCAGCGAAGACAGGGCGAGGGCTGAAGCTTTCTTT
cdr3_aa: CASSEDRARAEAFF

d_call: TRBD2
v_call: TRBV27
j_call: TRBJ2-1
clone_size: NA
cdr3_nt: TGTGCCAGCAGTTCCCAGACTAGCGGGGGATACAATGAGCAGTTCTTC
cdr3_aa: CASSSQTSGGYNEQFF

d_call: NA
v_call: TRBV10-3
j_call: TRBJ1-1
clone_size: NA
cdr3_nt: TGTGCCATCAGTGTGCAGGGTCCATCGAACACTGAAGCTTTCTTT
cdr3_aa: CAISVQGPSNTEAFF

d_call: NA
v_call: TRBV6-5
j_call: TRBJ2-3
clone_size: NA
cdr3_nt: TGTGCCAGCAGGACTAGAGATACGCAGTATTTT
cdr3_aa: CASRTRDTQYF

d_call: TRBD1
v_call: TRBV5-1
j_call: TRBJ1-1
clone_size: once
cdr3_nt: TGCGCCAGCAGCTTGGGGGACAGCCGAGAAGCTTTCTTT
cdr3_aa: CASSLGDSREAFF

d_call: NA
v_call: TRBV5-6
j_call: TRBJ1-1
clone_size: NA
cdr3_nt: TGTGCCAGCAGCTCCCTCCGGACAGCGAACACTGAAGCTTTCTTT
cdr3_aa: CASSSLRTANTEAFF

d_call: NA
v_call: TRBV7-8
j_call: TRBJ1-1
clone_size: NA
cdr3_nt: TGTGCCAGCAGCTACCGGGAGGCGGGGAACCCTGAAGCTTTCTTT
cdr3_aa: CASSYREAGNPEAFF

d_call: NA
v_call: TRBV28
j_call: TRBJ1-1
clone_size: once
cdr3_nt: TGTGCCAGCAGTTTAGGCTCTCGGGACACTGAAGCTTTCTTT
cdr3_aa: CASSLGSRDTEAFF

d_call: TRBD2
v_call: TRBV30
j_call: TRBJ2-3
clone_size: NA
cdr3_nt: TGTGCCTGGAACCAGCGGGGAAGGGATACGCAGTATTTT
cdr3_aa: CAWNQRGRDTQYF